The present entry profiles one T cell receptor (beta chain) with its context. The CDR3 contains 18 residues. Measured with immunoSEQ multiplex PCR; TCRdb has only the in-frame clones, and not every one. The sample carries approximately 17,000 clones, 70% to 90% recorded once. These data originate in a study of blood T cell repertoires in COVID-19. In the study overall: T cells, B-cell-depleted T cells, or PBMCs supplied cDNA or gDNA.

This TCR was recovered from a human donor in a cohort sampled during active COVID-19. Sequencing input: peripheral blood. The chain uses TRBV21-1 and TRBJ1-1; whether TRBD1, the table's D call, matches the DNA was not checked. TRBV21-1 is termed a pseudogene. CDR3 nucleotides: TGTGCCAGCAGCAAAGTGGGGGAGGAGGGGGCTCGAAACACTGAAGCTTTCTTT. Amino acid sequence: CASSKVGEEGARNTEAFF.